This T cell receptor (beta chain) originates from a study of blood T cell repertoires in COVID-19. Study at large: COVID-19 samples from acute and convalescent phases originated in the United States, Italy and Spain. The cDNA or gDNA used as material had been derived from T cells, B-cell-depleted T cells, or PBMCs.

This CDR3 has 16 residues. V lost 1 base and J 3 bases, leaving 13 bases between the germline ends. CDR1 and CDR2 from the germline V gene are LNHDA and SQIVND (reference sequence). Study processing details: The authors estimated nucleated cell counts from reference gene primer amplification. Sequencing used immunoSEQ multiplex PCR; TCRdb keeps in-frame clones, though not all of them. V, J and clone size were drawn from that table, and D and trimming were deduced from the DNA. Of about 100,000 clones in the sample, around 87% were seen once. Specimen: peripheral blood. The chain combines TRBV19 with TRBJ1-5, with D maybe TRBD1 (5 bases). This receptor was identified in a woman aged 30 to 39 with acute or convalescent COVID-19. The DNA for the CDR3 is TGTGCCAGTAGTATAGCCGGCAGGGCACTCAATCAGCCCCAGCATTTT. Translation gives CASSIAGRALNQPQHF.